One and the same sample provided the 24 T cell receptor beta chains below, sequenced in a study of T cells in Graves' hyperthyroidism and ophthalmopathy (dated by TCRdb to between 2018 and 2020). Libraries were prepared through multiplex PCR. The reads were generated on an Illumina HiSeq 2000. Amplification of TCR beta CDR3 regions was carried out from RNA transcripts. The TCR CDR3 was subjected to a first round of RT-PCR using the HTBI primer set and the Qiagen OneStep RT-PCR kit. TCRdb handled the public reads itself, with Q25 trimming in fastp and clone calling in MiXCR, and kept productive beta chains. Rows matching on CDR3 protein sequence are summarized as one entry with the most common DNA and genes. The sample yields about 620,000 distinct CDR3 sequences; roughly 17% were counted once. In total, the top ten clones hold 3.8% of the sample. The source material was blood. All receptors come from a woman aged 30 to 39 with Graves' hyperthyroidism.

This clonotype was detected many times. J is TRBJ2-1 and V is TRBV5-5, with D possibly called TRBD1 or TRBD2 (6 bases each). V was clipped by 0 bases and J by 6 bases, with 13 bases between them. In germline, CDR1 is SGHKS, CDR2 YYEKEE (reference sequence). This CDR3 has 15 residues. DNA for the CDR3: TGTGCCAGCAGCTTGGGGGGGGCGAGGGTCAATGAGCAGTTCTTC. It specifies CASSLGGARVNEQFF.

This clonotype was detected ten times or more. This chain links TRBV6-1 with TRBJ2-3; D perhaps matches TRBD2 (6 bases). Germline assignment: CDR1 MNHNS and CDR2 SASEGT. V gave up 6 bases and J gave up 0 bases, with 10 bases separating them. The CDR3 contains 14 residues. DNA of the CDR3: TGTGCCAGCAGGGAGGGCCTTAGCACAGATACGCAGTATTTT. It translates to CASREGLSTDTQYF.

This clonotype has a handful of counts. V is TRBV11-2 and J is TRBJ2-3; 9 bases match TRBD2. The junction had 5 bases not matched to a gene; V was cut back by 1 base and J by 3 bases. The CDR3 is made up of 16 amino acids. From germline, CDR1 is SGHAT and CDR2 FQNNGV. Here the CDR3 reads CASSLGSSGITDTQYF. In DNA form, the CDR3 reads TGTGCCAGCAGCTTAGGCTCTAGCGGGATTACAGATACGCAGTATTTT.

The chain recombines TRBV12-3 or TRBV12-4 with TRBJ1-3; D remains ambiguous. Trimming removed 5 bases at V and 0 bases at J, with 17 bases between. There are 17 residues in the CDR3. Written as DNA, the CDR3 is TGTGCCAGCAGTAAGTTCCGACAAAGAAACTCTGGAAACACCATATATTTT. This encodes CASSKFRQRNSGNTIYF.

At least ten counts were recorded for this clonotype. The J gene is TRBJ2-1, the V gene TRBV18, with 8 bases matching TRBD1. The V segment lost 1 base and the J segment 8 bases; nucleotides outside the gene matches: 7. Per germline, CDR1 KGHSH and CDR2 LQKENI. CDR3 length: 15 residues. CDR3 in DNA: TGTGCCAGCTCACCACGTACAGGGGGTAGGGATGAGCAGTTCTTC. Protein: CASSPRTGGRDEQFF.

This clonotype came up many times. The chain is built from TRBV11-2 and TRBJ1-2; no clear D. This CDR3 has 16 amino acids. V lost 6 bases to trimming and J lost 5 bases, with 22 bases between them. Germline CDR1 is SGHAT and CDR2 is FQNNGV. The CDR3 sequence is CASSPVQARKFYGYTF. In nucleotides, the CDR3 is TGTGCCAGCAGTCCCGTTCAGGCCCGCAAGTTTTATGGCTACACCTTC.

There are a few counts of this clonotype. J is TRBJ1-2 and V is TRBV6-5, with 10 bases identical to TRBD1. The V gene's germline CDR1 is MNHEY and CDR2 SVGAGI. The CDR3 has 14 amino acids. After removal of 2 bases from V and 7 bases from J, the junction contained 4 bases not matched to a gene. The CDR3 spells CASSYVGTGVGYTF. CDR3 DNA: TGTGCCAGCAGTTACGTCGGGACAGGGGTTGGCTACACCTTC.

This clonotype appeared many times. The chain links TRBV5-1 to TRBJ2-2, with 9 bases matching TRBD1. Germline V lookup: CDR1 SGHRS, CDR2 YFSETQ. The CDR3 totals 16 residues. The V segment lost 4 bases and the J segment 2 bases; nucleotides outside the gene matches: 6. The CDR3 nucleotides are TGCGCCAGCAGCGTCCGGGACAGGGCCAACACCGGGGAGCTGTTTTTT. This translates into CASSVRDRANTGELFF.

The sample holds a few counts of this clonotype. The J gene is TRBJ2-2, the V gene TRBV20-1; 10 nucleotides align to TRBD2. V lost 3 bases and J lost 0; bases outside the gene matches: 10. This CDR3 comprises 18 residues. The germline CDR1 and CDR2 sequences are DFQATT and SNEGSKA (reference sequence). CDR3 region: CSASPYGTSDSNTGELFF. CDR3 in DNA: TGCAGTGCTAGCCCCTATGGGACTAGCGACTCGAACACCGGGGAGCTGTTTTTT.

The V gene is TRBV5-4, the J gene TRBJ2-1; weak D call: TRBD2 (5 bases). With 0 bases removed from V and 0 bases from J, the gap between germline ends came to 10 bases. Per germline, CDR1 SGHNT and CDR2 YYREEE (reference sequence). The length of the CDR3 is 16 residues. The CDR3 DNA sequence: TGTGCCAGCAGCTTGGGTAGGACTCGCTCCTACAATGAGCAGTTCTTC. It yields the protein CASSLGRTRSYNEQFF.

This clonotype occurred many times. The V and J genes are TRBV28 and TRBJ1-2; unclear D gene. From germline, CDR1 is MDHEN and CDR2 SYDVKM. This CDR3 contains 11 residues. Trimming took 3 bases from V and 8 from J, leaving 7 bases between them. CDR3 DNA: TGTGCCAGCAGTTTTATGGGGGGCTACACCTTC. Amino acid sequence: CASSFMGGYTF.

J is TRBJ2-7 and V is TRBV5-1, with TRBD1 matching 10 bases. CDR3 size: 14 residues. Germline V CDR1 and CDR2: SGHRS, YFSETQ. V lost 4 bases to trimming and J lost 7 bases; unmatched junction nucleotides: 8. Here the CDR3 DNA reads TGCGCCAGCAGCACCCGACAGGGGGCGAGGGAGCAGTACTTC. Translated, it gives CASSTRQGAREQYF.

This clonotype was detected many times. The gene calls are TRBV2 and TRBJ1-5, with 7 bases fitting TRBD1. There are 16 residues in the CDR3. V was clipped by 6 bases and J by 7 bases; unmatched bases: 15. CDR1 and CDR2 from the germline V gene are SNHLY and FYNNEI. The CDR3 loop reads CASRPDRARGPQPQHF. DNA for the CDR3: TGTGCCAGCAGACCCGACAGGGCCCGAGGTCCGCAGCCCCAGCATTTT.

This clonotype was seen many times. This sequence joins TRBV11-3 and TRBJ2-5, with D unclear. The CDR3 contains 18 residues. Germline V lookup: CDR1 SGHNT, CDR2 YENEEA. V gave up 2 bases and J gave up 1 base, with 20 bases separating them. CDR3 in amino acids: CASSLTSGRLIVQETQYF. The DNA of the CDR3 is TGTGCCAGCAGCTTAACTTCAGGCAGGCTCATAGTCCAAGAGACCCAGTACTTC. Supplemented by reference TRBV11-3 and TRBJ2-5, the full variable domain reads EAGVVQSPRYKIIEKKQPVAFWCNPISGHNTLYWYLQNLGQGPELLIRYENEEAVDDSQLPKDRFSAERLKGVDSTLKIQPAELGDSAVYLCASSLTSGRLIVQETQYFGPGTRLLVL.

This clonotype was seen repeatedly, ten times or more. The V gene is TRBV11-2, the J gene TRBJ2-2; 12 bases are a match to TRBD2. Germline values: CDR1 SGHAT, CDR2 FQNNGV. This CDR3 contains 17 residues. The V and J ends lost 5 bases and 0 bases, in that order; junction bases with no gene match: 4. The CDR3 coding sequence is TGTGCCAGCAGCGATCTAGCGGGAGGGCCGAACACCGGGGAGCTGTTTTTT. Translated, it gives CASSDLAGGPNTGELFF.

The V and J genes are TRBV20-1 and TRBJ2-7; 8 nucleotides match TRBD2. The V gene end was trimmed by 3 bases and the J gene end by 3 bases; junction bases not matched to a gene: 10. Germline CDR1 DFQATT, CDR2 SNEGSKA (reference sequence). The CDR3 sequence is 15 residues long. The DNA for the CDR3 is TGCAGTGCTAGCAGTGGACTAGCATGGAGCTACGAGCAGTACTTC. Encoded protein: CSASSGLAWSYEQYF.

The V gene is TRBV7-8, the J gene TRBJ2-3; D is unclear. The CDR3 has 16 amino acids. From germline, CDR1 is SGHVS and CDR2 FQNEAQ. Trimming left V 5 bases short and J 2 bases short, with 17 bases between. The CDR3 loop reads CASSPHASGYTDTQYF. Written as DNA, the CDR3 is TGTGCCAGCAGCCCCCACGCCAGTGGGTACACAGATACGCAGTATTTT.

This clonotype was picked up many times. This chain connects TRBV18 to TRBJ2-7, with 11 bases aligning to TRBD1. V trimming: 5 bases; J trimming: 5 bases; junction bases outside the gene matches: 5. In germline, CDR1 is KGHSH, CDR2 LQKENI. The CDR3 is 14 residues long. CDR3: CASSSGQGADEQYF. In nucleotides, the CDR3 is TGTGCCAGCTCATCCGGACAGGGGGCGGACGAGCAGTACTTC.

V is TRBV5-1 and J is TRBJ2-7, with TRBD1 as a possible D gene (6 bases). CDR3 length: 13 amino acids. Trimming pared 2 bases from V and 6 bases from J, leaving 12 bases between. Germline V lookup: CDR1 SGHRS, CDR2 YFSETQ. The CDR3 sequence: CASSFTGQREQYF. The DNA for the CDR3 is TGCGCCAGCAGCTTCACCGGACAGCGCGAGCAGTACTTC.

This clonotype was counted at least ten times. This chain joins TRBV6-2 or TRBV6-3 and TRBJ2-2; D is unclear. The germline gives CDR1 MNHEY, CDR2 SVGEGT. V gave up 0 bases and J gave up 3 bases, with 8 bases separating them. The CDR3 has 15 residues. The DNA for the CDR3 is TGTGCCAGCAGTTACTCGGGCGCGGACACCGGGGAGCTGTTTTTT. Its protein is CASSYSGADTGELFF.

This clonotype was observed many times. The chain uses TRBV6-2 or TRBV6-3 and TRBJ2-3; 7 bases agree with TRBD2. CDR1 is MNHEY, CDR2 SVGEGT, per germline. With 0 bases clipped from V and 3 bases from J, the junction kept 18 bases outside the gene matches. The CDR3 spans 20 residues. CDR3 in amino acids: CASSYSNGGEGGSITDTQYF. The CDR3 coding sequence is TGTGCCAGCAGTTACTCGAATGGAGGAGAAGGCGGGAGTATTACAGATACGCAGTATTTT.

This clonotype was observed at least ten times. The chain's CDR3 is CASSDPLEGMANEKLFF. CDR3 in DNA: TGTGCCAGCAGTGACCCCTTGGAGGGGATGGCTAATGAAAAACTGTTTTTT. The J gene is TRBJ1-4, the V gene TRBV25-1; a possible D gene is TRBD1 (5 bases). CDR1 and CDR2 (germline): MGHDK, SYGVNS. CDR3 length: 17 residues. V shed 3 bases and J shed 3 bases, with 17 bases lying between them.

This clonotype was seen ten or more times. This rearrangement joins TRBV19 to TRBJ2-1; 9 positions agree with TRBD2. This CDR3 has 13 amino acids. V gave up 9 bases and J gave up 3 bases; unmatched junction bases: 3. CDR1 is LNHDA, CDR2 SQIVND, per germline (reference sequence). The chain's CDR3 is CASSSGNYNEQFF. The CDR3 region has the DNA TGTGCCAGCTCTAGCGGGAACTACAATGAGCAGTTCTTC.

The chain employs TRBV10-3 and TRBJ1-5; 8 bases are shared with TRBD1. The germline CDR1 and CDR2 sequences are ENHRY and SYGVKD. With V trimmed by 0 bases and J by 2 bases, 6 bases remained unmatched. The CDR3 consists of 17 residues. The CDR3 loop is CAISESPTGVGNQPQHF. CDR3 DNA sequence: TGTGCCATCAGTGAGTCTCCGACAGGGGTTGGCAATCAGCCCCAGCATTTT.